Below, 30 T cell receptor beta chains from the same sample are listed, as sequenced in a study of memory CD4+ T cells and cytomegalovirus serostatus. Method: immunoSEQ multiplex PCR; TCRdb's copy keeps in-frame clones and lacks some. Of around 49,000 clones in the sample, about 78% were seen once. The sort gate was single viable CD3+CD4+CD8-CD45RO+ cells for memory CD4+ T cells. Sequencing was carried out using memory CD4+ T cells from blood. The receptors come from an adult in good health and CMV-seronegative.

The CDR3 bases are TGTGCCAGCAGCTTCGGCGGGGGAAAACTCGGAGGTCCAGATACGCAGTATTTT. Translation gives CASSFGGGKLGGPDTQYF. The chain carries TRBV11-2 and TRBJ2-3; 7 bases fit TRBD2. Germline values: CDR1 SGHAT, CDR2 FQNNGV. CDR3 length: 18 amino acids. V lost 3 bases, J lost 4 bases, and 16 bases stayed unmatched. Based on the CDR3 plus reference TRBV11-2 and TRBJ2-3, the full variable domain is EAGVAQSPRYKIIEKRQSVAFWCNPISGHATLYWYQQILGQGPKLLIQFQNNGVVDDSQLPKDRFSAERLKGVDSTLKIQPAKLEDSAVYLCASSFGGGKLGGPDTQYFGPGTRLTVL.

The V gene is TRBV19, the J gene TRBJ1-1; unclear D gene. CDR1 is LNHDA, CDR2 SQIVND, per germline (reference sequence). The CDR3 is 11 residues long. V was shortened by 7 bases and J by 1 base, with 4 bases between the two germline ends. CDR3 protein: CASTGNTEAFF. Written as DNA, the CDR3 is TGTGCCAGTACAGGGAACACTGAAGCTTTCTTT.

This clone is a singleton in its sample. The rearrangement uses TRBV11-2 and TRBJ1-2, with D maybe TRBD1 (6 bases). Trimming removed 2 bases at V and 3 bases at J, with 13 bases between. The CDR3 covers 15 residues. Germline V gives CDR1 SGHAT, CDR2 FQNNGV. The CDR3 protein is CASSLSGVEHYGYTF. CDR3 sequence (DNA): TGTGCCAGCAGCTTATCAGGGGTGGAACACTATGGCTACACCTTC.

This chain connects TRBV2 to TRBJ2-7; D perhaps matches TRBD1 (6 bases). V shed 4 bases and J shed 2 bases, with 9 bases lying between them. CDR3 length equals 13 residues. Germline CDR1 and CDR2: SNHLY and FYNNEI. CDR3: CASSAGVTYEQYF. The DNA for the CDR3 is TGTGCCAGCAGTGCAGGGGTCACCTACGAGCAGTACTTC.

The chain employs TRBV29-1 and TRBJ2-7, with D possibly being TRBD1 (6 bases). Germline CDR1 SQVTM, CDR2 ANQGSEA. This CDR3 contains 15 residues. V was pared by 4 bases and J by 3 bases, with 19 bases between. The CDR3 here is CSVAPSTGRGYEQYF. CDR3 sequence (DNA): TGCAGCGTTGCCCCCTCGACAGGACGAGGCTACGAGCAGTACTTC.

The table lists this clone with a count of one. The CDR3 nucleotides are TGTGCCTGGAATCGGAGGACCCAAGCTTTCTTT. Protein sequence: CAWNRRTQAFF. The V and J genes are TRBV30 and TRBJ1-1; D ambiguous. V was shortened by 4 bases and J by 9 bases, with 12 bases between the two germline ends. This CDR3 has 11 amino acids. Germline V lookup: CDR1 GTSNPN, CDR2 SVGIG (reference sequence).

The chain joins TRBV5-6 to TRBJ1-5, with D unresolved. Trimming took off 4 bases at V and 0 bases at J, with 8 bases between the two ends. The CDR3 extends over 14 amino acids. The germline gives CDR1 SGHDT, CDR2 YYEEEE. The chain's CDR3 is CASSPGFSNQPQHF. As DNA, the CDR3 is TGTGCCAGCAGCCCGGGATTTAGCAATCAGCCCCAGCATTTT. The full variable domain, completed using reference TRBV5-6 and TRBJ1-5, is DAGVTQSPTHLIKTRGQQVTLRCSPKSGHDTVSWYQQALGQGPQFIFQYYEEEERQRGNFPDRFSGHQFPNYSSELNVNALLLGDSALYLCASSPGFSNQPQHFGDGTRLSIL.

This chain uses TRBV30 with TRBJ2-3; 9 bases align to TRBD1. The V gene's germline CDR1 is GTSNPN and CDR2 SVGIG (reference sequence). This CDR3 comprises 14 residues. V shed 0 bases, J shed 4 bases, and the junction held 2 bases outside the gene matches. The CDR3 here is CAWSVQGAADTQYF. The CDR3 DNA is TGTGCCTGGAGTGTACAGGGGGCGGCAGATACGCAGTATTTT.

The V and J genes are TRBV9 and TRBJ2-1, with 14 nucleotides matching TRBD2. From germline, CDR1 is SGDLS and CDR2 YYNGEE. This CDR3 has 16 amino acids. The V segment lost 2 bases and the J segment 7 bases; nucleotides outside the gene matches: 5. Here the CDR3 DNA reads TGTGCCAGCAGCGTCCCGACTAGCGGGAGGGAAAATGAGCAGTTCTTC. Residues: CASSVPTSGRENEQFF.

This rearrangement joins TRBV28 to TRBJ1-4, with 8 bases lining up with TRBD1. The CDR3 spans 16 residues. The germline CDR1 and CDR2 sequences are MDHEN and SYDVKM. Unmatched junction bases numbered 14, after V lost 6 bases and J lost 8 bases. CDR3 protein: CASSRTAGGWREKLFF. In nucleotides, the CDR3 is TGTGCCAGCAGCAGGACCGCAGGGGGCTGGAGGGAAAAACTGTTTTTT.

The chain uses TRBV28 and TRBJ2-7; D remains ambiguous. V gave up 9 bases and J gave up 2 bases, with 17 bases separating them. CDR3 length: 14 amino acids. Per the germline V gene, CDR1 is MDHEN and CDR2 is SYDVKM. CDR3 sequence reads: CASSTSPATYEQYF. The CDR3 nucleotides are TGTGCCAGTTCGACATCCCCTGCGACCTACGAGCAGTACTTC.

The chain joins TRBV23-1 to TRBJ2-7; TRBD2 aligns across 8 bases. TRBV23-1 falls under the ORF class, with uncertain function. The ends lost 10 bases at V and 6 bases at J; junction bases unmatched: 11. The CDR3 runs to 13 residues. CDR3 in amino acids: CANNGTRPREQYF. CDR3 in DNA: TGCGCCAACAACGGGACTAGACCTCGCGAGCAGTACTTC.

V gene TRBV18 combines with J gene TRBJ2-3; possible D gene TRBD2, 6 bases. Germline V gene lookup returns CDR1 KGHSH and CDR2 LQKENI. CDR3 size: 17 residues. V was pared by 1 base and J by 1 base, with 15 bases between. The CDR3 DNA sequence: TGTGCCAGCTCACCACTGGCGGGAACTCGGGGCACAGATACGCAGTATTTT. Translating it yields CASSPLAGTRGTDTQYF.

V gene TRBV4-2 combines with J gene TRBJ2-7; TRBD2 aligns across 8 bases. Germline V gene data show CDR1 as LGHNA and CDR2 as YNFKEQ. V dropped 4 bases and J dropped 2; count of bases not matched to a gene: 7. The CDR3 length is 15 residues. CDR3: CASSRTGTSTYEQYF. CDR3 DNA: TGTGCCAGCAGCCGGACCGGGACTAGTACCTACGAGCAGTACTTC.

CDR3 sequence: CASSLVISGANVLTF. As DNA, the CDR3 is TGCGCCAGCAGCTTGGTGATCTCTGGGGCCAACGTCCTGACTTTC. The chain employs TRBV5-1 and TRBJ2-6; no firm D call. CDR1 SGHRS and CDR2 YFSETQ come from the germline V gene. This CDR3 comprises 15 residues. V lost 0 bases and J lost 0, with 4 bases in between.

Note on this clone: Other DNA sequences in the same sample also yield this CDR3. This rearrangement joins TRBV12-5 to TRBJ1-5; no clear D. The CDR3 contains 14 residues. From germline, CDR1 is LGHNT and CDR2 FRNRAP. The germline V and J ends were trimmed by 3 bases and 4 bases, with 10 bases remaining between them. CDR3 protein: CASGLGGLNQPQHF. The CDR3 bases are TGTGCTAGTGGTTTAGGAGGGCTTAATCAGCCCCAGCATTTT.

The gene calls are TRBV9 and TRBJ2-5; no clear D. CDR3 length equals 13 residues. Deletions cut 0 bases from V and 2 bases from J, with 5 bases between. The germline gives CDR1 SGDLS, CDR2 YYNGEE. CDR3 nucleotides: TGTGCCAGCAGCGTAGGCCAGCAAGAGACCCAGTACTTC. This codes for CASSVGQQETQYF.

V is TRBV2 and J is TRBJ2-7; 8 positions match TRBD1. This CDR3 is built from 15 residues. CDR1 and CDR2 (germline): SNHLY, FYNNEI. The trim removed 5 bases at V and 2 bases at J, leaving 8 bases unmatched. The CDR3 protein is CASSKDRGITYEQYF. The CDR3 DNA reads TGTGCCAGCAGTAAAGACAGGGGAATTACCTACGAGCAGTACTTC.

The V call is TRBV2, the J call TRBJ1-1, with D uncertain. V lost 7 bases and J 1 base, leaving 4 bases between the germline ends. The CDR3 spans 11 residues. Germline loops: CDR1 SNHLY, CDR2 FYNNEI. CDR3 nucleotides: TGTGCCAGCACAGGGAACACTGAAGCTTTCTTT. Encoded protein: CASTGNTEAFF.

The V call is TRBV27, the J call TRBJ2-3; a weak D match, TRBD2 (6 bases). Germline V CDR1 and CDR2: MNHEY, SMNVEV (reference sequence). V lost 6 bases to trimming and J lost 3 bases, with 13 bases between them. The CDR3 totals 14 residues. The CDR3 bases are TGTGCCAGCAGATTCGGGAGAGGGACAGATACGCAGTATTTT. The encoded protein is CASRFGRGTDTQYF.

V and J are TRBV30 and TRBJ2-1, with unresolved D. Germline V gene lookup returns CDR1 GTSNPN and CDR2 SVGIG (reference sequence). V was trimmed by 1 base and J by 7 bases, leaving 14 bases between them. The CDR3 spans 14 residues. The chain's CDR3 is CAWSATRSSNEQFF. The CDR3 coding sequence is TGTGCCTGGAGTGCGACACGGAGTTCGAATGAGCAGTTCTTC.

The chain combines TRBV11-1 with TRBJ2-7, with 11 bases matching TRBD1. The CDR3 has 15 amino acids. Unmatched junction bases numbered 3, after V lost 2 bases and J lost 3 bases. The germline V gene encodes CDR1 SGHAT and CDR2 FQDESV (reference sequence). The CDR3 coding sequence is TGTGCCAGCAGCTTACACGGGACAGGGGGCTACGAGCAGTACTTC. Protein product: CASSLHGTGGYEQYF.

V and J are TRBV28 and TRBJ2-5; no clear D. This CDR3 contains 15 residues. Germline V gene lookup returns CDR1 MDHEN and CDR2 SYDVKM. V lost 3 bases and J 3 bases, leaving 14 bases between the germline ends. The CDR3 reads CASSFWVSKEETQYF. The DNA for the CDR3 is TGTGCCAGCAGTTTTTGGGTTAGCAAGGAAGAGACCCAGTACTTC.

This clone was observed a handful of times. The chain recombines TRBV19 with TRBJ1-2, with 8 bases aligning to TRBD1. V dropped 6 bases and J dropped 6; count of bases not matched to a gene: 15. The CDR3 is 16 amino acids. Germline CDR1 LNHDA, CDR2 SQIVND (reference sequence). The CDR3 loop reads CASRIPMRTGTDGYTF. The CDR3 DNA is TGTGCCAGTAGAATCCCGATGAGGACAGGGACGGATGGCTACACCTTC.

The V call is TRBV9, the J call TRBJ2-7; TRBD1 matches 11 bases. Germline-derived CDR1 and CDR2 are SGDLS and YYNGEE. The CDR3 spans 15 residues. With V trimmed by 4 bases and J by 4 bases, 7 bases remained unmatched. In nucleotides, the CDR3 is TGTGCCAGCAGCTTTCGATGGGACAGGGGGTACGAGCAGTACTTC. This codes for CASSFRWDRGYEQYF. The full variable domain, in which reference TRBV9 and TRBJ2-7 provide the parts outside the CDR3, is DSGVTQTPKHLITATGQRVTLRCSPRSGDLSVYWYQQSLDQGLQFLIQYYNGEERAKGNILERFSAQQFPDLHSELNLSSLELGDSALYFCASSFRWDRGYEQYFGPGTRLTVT.

The V and J genes are TRBV19 and TRBJ2-3, with D possibly being TRBD2 (6 bases). V lost 7 bases, J lost 2 bases, and 19 bases lay in between. Germline values: CDR1 LNHDA, CDR2 SQIVND (reference sequence). The CDR3 length is 16 residues. The CDR3 sequence: CASKLRSSGYTDTQYF. Written as DNA, the CDR3 is TGTGCCAGTAAGCTCAGAAGTAGCGGCTACACAGATACGCAGTATTTT.

This chain uses TRBV15 with TRBJ2-2; D ambiguous. This CDR3 contains 18 residues. Germline CDR1 LNHNV, CDR2 YYDKDF (reference sequence). V was pared by 0 bases and J by 7 bases, with 21 bases between. In DNA form, the CDR3 reads TGTGCCACCAGCAGAGATCTCATATATATAAACCCCGGCGGGGAGCTGTTTTTT. Translating gives CATSRDLIYINPGGELFF.

The rearrangement joins TRBV10-3 to TRBJ2-5; 12 bases fit TRBD2. After removal of 4 bases from V and 5 bases from J, the junction contained 14 bases not matched to a gene. Germline CDR1 and CDR2: ENHRY and SYGVKD. This CDR3 spans 18 amino acids. This CDR3 reads CAISGPRRTSGIPETQYF. In DNA, the CDR3 is TGTGCCATCAGTGGTCCTCGTAGGACTAGCGGGATACCGGAGACCCAGTACTTC.

The rearrangement links TRBV5-1 to TRBJ1-3; 9 positions agree with TRBD1. This CDR3 comprises 17 residues. Germline loops: CDR1 SGHRS, CDR2 YFSETQ. V lost 0 bases and J lost 1; bases outside the gene matches: 5. CDR3 protein: CASSLVLGQGSGNTIYF. CDR3 nucleotides: TGCGCCAGCAGCTTGGTCCTGGGACAGGGATCTGGAAACACCATATATTTT.

On this clone itself: Germline and junction disagree at one end, which may indicate a read error. Other nucleotide sequences in the sample specify the same CDR3. V gene TRBV2 combines with J gene TRBJ1-2; TRBD1 aligns across 9 bases. The germline V gene has CDR1 SNHLY and CDR2 FYNNEI. The CDR3 is 13 amino acids. The CDR3 DNA sequence: TGCGCCAGCAGAGGACAGGGGAACTATGGCTACACCTTC. It codes for CASRGQGNYGYTF.